The 11 T cell receptor beta chains presented below share a single source sample, sequenced in a study of T cells after yellow fever vaccination. TCRdb itself ran the 5' RACE reads through MiXCR, one entry per CDR3 protein. The sample lists over 250,000 distinct CDR3 sequences; roughly 4.3% were seen once. Sequences were derived from PBMCs, sampled 5 days after the yellow fever booster vaccination. The source is a man between 18 and 35 years old who received the YFV17D yellow fever vaccine.

This clonotype has just a few counts. This chain uses TRBV20-1 with TRBJ2-3, with 8 nucleotides matching TRBD2. The CDR3 has 15 amino acids. The V gene's germline CDR1 is DFQATT and CDR2 SNEGSKA (reference sequence). V lost 1 base and J lost 5; bases outside the gene matches: 8. CDR3 sequence: CSARVRGAGIDTQYF. The CDR3 coding sequence is TGCAGTGCTAGAGTGCGGGGGGCGGGCATAGATACGCAGTATTTT.

J is TRBJ1-3 and V is TRBV9, with D unclear. Germline V gene lookup returns CDR1 SGDLS and CDR2 YYNGEE. The CDR3 has 16 residues. V lost 0 bases to trimming and J lost 0 bases, with 10 bases between them. The CDR3 protein is CASSVATASSGNTIYF. Here the CDR3 DNA reads TGTGCCAGCAGCGTAGCAACAGCTAGCTCTGGAAACACCATATATTTT.

This clonotype was detected only a few times. The chain couples TRBV5-1 to TRBJ2-3; 9 bases are shared with TRBD1. Per germline, CDR1 SGHRS and CDR2 YFSETQ. V was clipped by 4 bases and J by 2 bases; unmatched bases: 11. The CDR3 has 17 amino acids. The CDR3 sequence: CASSPGQGNSYTDTQYF. CDR3 DNA: TGCGCCAGCAGCCCTGGACAGGGGAATTCTTACACAGATACGCAGTATTTT. Together with reference TRBV5-1 and TRBJ2-3, the CDR3 gives the full variable domain: KAGVTQTPRYLIKTRGQQVTLSCSPISGHRSVSWYQQTPGQGLQFLFEYFSETQRNKGNFPGRFSGRQFSNSRSEMNVSTLELGDSALYLCASSPGQGNSYTDTQYFGPGTRLTVL.

This clonotype was observed a handful of times. V usage is TRBV29-1 and J usage is TRBJ1-4; the D gene is possibly TRBD1 (6 bases). V was pared by 6 bases and J by 8 bases, with 16 bases between. Germline assignment: CDR1 SQVTM and CDR2 ANQGSEA. The CDR3 consists of 13 residues. CDR3 in DNA: TGCAGCGTAAAGGGGGGGCTATCAGAAAAACTGTTTTTT. Encoded protein: CSVKGGLSEKLFF. Full variable domain (outside the CDR3, taken from reference TRBV29-1 and TRBJ1-4): SAVISQKPSRDICQRGTSLTIQCQVDSQVTMMFWYRQQPGQSLTLIATANQGSEATYESGFVIDKFPISRPNLTFSTLTVSNMSPEDSSIYLCSVKGGLSEKLFFGSGTQLSVL.

This clonotype was seen more than once but under ten times. The J gene is TRBJ1-1, the V gene TRBV21-1. TRBV21-1 is given as a pseudogene. This CDR3 contains 11 residues. This CDR3 is CASSKDREAFF. The CDR3 DNA reads TGTGCCAGCAGCAAAGACCGAGAAGCTTTCTTT.

This clonotype has more than one count but fewer than ten. V gene TRBV20-1 combines with J gene TRBJ1-2, with 11 bases matching TRBD1. Germline CDR1 DFQATT, CDR2 SNEGSKA (reference sequence). This CDR3 has 14 residues. V was pared by 2 bases and J by 4 bases, with 3 bases of the junction left unmatched. The DNA for the CDR3 is TGCAGTGCTAGAACGGGACAGGGGGTCTATGGCTACACCTTC. Its protein product is CSARTGQGVYGYTF.

This clonotype was detected ten times or more. This sequence joins TRBV11-2 and TRBJ1-2, with unresolved D. Germline CDR1 reads SGHAT; CDR2 reads FQNNGV. The V and J ends lost 6 bases and 1 base respectively, with 24 bases between them. The CDR3 is 18 residues long. The CDR3 sequence: CASRQRQTTSSSNYGYTF. CDR3 bases: TGTGCCAGCAGGCAAAGACAAACGACATCCTCAAGTAACTATGGCTACACCTTC.

The chain links TRBV12-3 or TRBV12-4 to TRBJ2-5; D gene unclear. V lost 3 bases and J 4 bases, leaving 12 bases between the germline ends. CDR3 length equals 14 residues. CDR3 sequence reads: CASSFQGNRETQYF. DNA of the CDR3: TGTGCCAGCAGTTTTCAAGGGAACCGAGAGACCCAGTACTTC.

This clonotype was seen more than once but under ten times. The rearrangement uses TRBV7-6 and TRBJ1-5; no clear D gene. The germline V gene encodes CDR1 SGHVS and CDR2 FNYEAQ. The CDR3 is 15 amino acids. V lost 1 base and J 5 bases, leaving 12 bases between the germline ends. DNA for the CDR3: TGTGCCAGCAGCTTAGGCTCGACGGAAGATCAGCCCCAGCATTTT. The encoded protein is CASSLGSTEDQPQHF.

The sample holds many counts of this clonotype. The chain couples TRBV5-1 to TRBJ2-3; D possibly matches TRBD1 or TRBD2 (5 bases each). Germline V gene sequence: CDR1 SGHRS, CDR2 YFSETQ. The germline V and J ends were trimmed by 4 bases and 9 bases, with 18 bases remaining between them. This CDR3 is built from 14 residues. The CDR3 nucleotides are TGCGCCAGCAGCCCTTCCAGCGGTGGGGGAACGCAGTATTTT. This translates into CASSPSSGGGTQYF.

A few counts support this clonotype. The chain joins TRBV2 to TRBJ2-5, with 7 bases matching TRBD2. The CDR3 extends over 14 amino acids. Germline V gene data show CDR1 as SNHLY and CDR2 as FYNNEI. With V trimmed by 6 bases and J by 3 bases, 7 bases remained unmatched. Here the CDR3 DNA reads TGTGCCAGCAGCCCATACGGACTAGAAGAGACCCAGTACTTC. Translating gives CASSPYGLEETQYF.